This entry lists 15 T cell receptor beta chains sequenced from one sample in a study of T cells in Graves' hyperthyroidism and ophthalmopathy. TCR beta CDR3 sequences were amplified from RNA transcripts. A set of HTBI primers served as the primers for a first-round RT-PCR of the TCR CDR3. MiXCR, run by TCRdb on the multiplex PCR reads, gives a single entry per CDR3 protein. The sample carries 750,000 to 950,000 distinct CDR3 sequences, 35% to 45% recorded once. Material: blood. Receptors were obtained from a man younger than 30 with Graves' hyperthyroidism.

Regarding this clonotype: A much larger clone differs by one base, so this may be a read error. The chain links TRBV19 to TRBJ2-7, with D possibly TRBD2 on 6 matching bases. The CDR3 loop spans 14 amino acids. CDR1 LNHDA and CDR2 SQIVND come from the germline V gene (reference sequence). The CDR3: CASGMFGGGYEQYF. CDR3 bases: TGTGCCAGTGGTATGTTCGGAGGAGGGTACGAGCAGTACTTC.

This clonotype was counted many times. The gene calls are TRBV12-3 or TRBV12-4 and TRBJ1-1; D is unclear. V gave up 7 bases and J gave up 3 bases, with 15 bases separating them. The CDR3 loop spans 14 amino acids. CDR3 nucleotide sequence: TGTGCCAGCACTCTCGGACTCTCGGACACTGAAGCTTTCTTT. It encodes CASTLGLSDTEAFF.

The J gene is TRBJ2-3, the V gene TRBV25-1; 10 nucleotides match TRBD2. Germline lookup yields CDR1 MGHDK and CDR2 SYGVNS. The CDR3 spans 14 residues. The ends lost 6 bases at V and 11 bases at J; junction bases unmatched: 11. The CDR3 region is CASRDLKAGGGQYF. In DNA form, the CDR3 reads TGTGCCAGCAGAGACCTAAAAGCGGGAGGGGGGCAGTATTTT.

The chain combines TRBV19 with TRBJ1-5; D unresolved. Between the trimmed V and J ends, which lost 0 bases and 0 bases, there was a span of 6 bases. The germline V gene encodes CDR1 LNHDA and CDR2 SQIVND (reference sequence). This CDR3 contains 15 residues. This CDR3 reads CASSIDAYSNQPQHF. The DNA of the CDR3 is TGTGCCAGTAGTATAGATGCCTATAGCAATCAGCCCCAGCATTTT.

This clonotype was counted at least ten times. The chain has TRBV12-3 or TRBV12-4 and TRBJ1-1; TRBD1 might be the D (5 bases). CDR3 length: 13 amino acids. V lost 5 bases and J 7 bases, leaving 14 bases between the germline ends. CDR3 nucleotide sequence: TGTGCCAGCAGTAGGGGCTTACCGGTTGAAGCTTTCTTT. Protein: CASSRGLPVEAFF.

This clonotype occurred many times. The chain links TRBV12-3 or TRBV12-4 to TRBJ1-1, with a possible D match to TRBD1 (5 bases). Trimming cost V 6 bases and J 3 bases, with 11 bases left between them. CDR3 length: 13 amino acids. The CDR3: CASRRRGDTEAFF. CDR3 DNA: TGTGCCAGCAGGAGAAGGGGCGACACTGAAGCTTTCTTT.

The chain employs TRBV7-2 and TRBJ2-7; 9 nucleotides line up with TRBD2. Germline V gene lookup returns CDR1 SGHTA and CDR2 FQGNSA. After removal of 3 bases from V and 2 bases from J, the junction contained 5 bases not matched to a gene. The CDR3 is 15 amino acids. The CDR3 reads CASSFSAGGAYEQYF. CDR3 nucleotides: TGTGCCAGCAGCTTTTCAGCGGGGGGCGCCTACGAGCAGTACTTC. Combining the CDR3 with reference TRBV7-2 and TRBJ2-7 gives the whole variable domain GAGVSQSPSNKVTEKGKDVELRCDPISGHTALYWYRQSLGQGLEFLIYFQGNSAPDKSGLPSDRFSAERTGGSVSTLTIQRTQQEDSAVYLCASSFSAGGAYEQYFGPGTRLTVT.

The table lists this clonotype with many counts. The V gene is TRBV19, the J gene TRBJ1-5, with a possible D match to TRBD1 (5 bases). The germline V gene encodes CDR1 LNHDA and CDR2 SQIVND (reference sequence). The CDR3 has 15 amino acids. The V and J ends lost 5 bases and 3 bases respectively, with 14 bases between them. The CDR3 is CASSLTDSHNQPQHF. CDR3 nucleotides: TGTGCCAGTAGTCTAACCGACAGCCACAATCAGCCCCAGCATTTT.

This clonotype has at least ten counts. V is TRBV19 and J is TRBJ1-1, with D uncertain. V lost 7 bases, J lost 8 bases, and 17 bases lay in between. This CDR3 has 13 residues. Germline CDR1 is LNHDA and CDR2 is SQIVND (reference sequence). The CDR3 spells CASTPRPPAEAFF. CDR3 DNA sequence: TGTGCCAGTACACCTCGACCCCCCGCCGAAGCTTTCTTT.

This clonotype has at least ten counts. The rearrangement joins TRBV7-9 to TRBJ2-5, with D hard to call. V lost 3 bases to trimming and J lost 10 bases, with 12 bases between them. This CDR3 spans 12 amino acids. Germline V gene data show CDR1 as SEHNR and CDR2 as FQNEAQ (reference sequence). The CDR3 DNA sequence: TGTGCCAGCAGCTTGGACGCACGTGTCCAGTACTTC. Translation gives CASSLDARVQYF.

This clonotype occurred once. The CDR3 sequence: CASDIGAAYSDEETQYF. For the CDR3, the DNA is TGTGCCAGCGATATAGGGGCAGCCTACTCGGACGAAGAGACCCAGTACTTC. The V and J genes are TRBV7-9 and TRBJ2-5; possible D gene TRBD1, 5 bases. The V gene's germline CDR1 is SEHNR and CDR2 FQNEAQ (reference sequence). CDR3 length: 17 amino acids. V lost 8 bases and J 3 bases, leaving 25 bases between the germline ends.

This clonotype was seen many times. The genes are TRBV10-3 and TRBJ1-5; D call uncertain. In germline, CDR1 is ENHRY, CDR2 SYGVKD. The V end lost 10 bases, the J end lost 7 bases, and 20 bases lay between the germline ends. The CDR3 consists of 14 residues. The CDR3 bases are TGTGCCACCTCAGGCACTCCGGAGGAACAGCCCCAGCATTTT. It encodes CATSGTPEEQPQHF.

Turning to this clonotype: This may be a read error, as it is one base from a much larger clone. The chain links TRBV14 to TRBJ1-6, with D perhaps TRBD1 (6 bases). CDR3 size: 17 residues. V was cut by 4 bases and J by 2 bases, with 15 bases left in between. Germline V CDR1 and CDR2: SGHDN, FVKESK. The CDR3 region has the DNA TGTGCCAGCAGCCTACTAGGGGGGAGCCCCTATAATTCACCCCTCCACTTT. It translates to CASSLLGGSPYNSPLHF.

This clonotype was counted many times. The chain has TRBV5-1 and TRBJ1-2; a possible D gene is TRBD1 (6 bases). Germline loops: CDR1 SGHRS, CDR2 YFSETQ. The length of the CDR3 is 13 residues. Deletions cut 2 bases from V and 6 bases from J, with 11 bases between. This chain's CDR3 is CASSLDRSNGYTF. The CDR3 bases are TGCGCCAGCAGCTTAGACAGGTCGAATGGCTACACCTTC.

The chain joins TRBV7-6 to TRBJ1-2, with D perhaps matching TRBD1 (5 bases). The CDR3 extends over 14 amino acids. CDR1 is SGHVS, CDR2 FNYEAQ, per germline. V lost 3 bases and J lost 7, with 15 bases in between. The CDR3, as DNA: TGTGCCAGCAGCTTCGGCGGGGGGGACGGTGGCTACACCTTC. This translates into CASSFGGGDGGYTF.